What follows describes a single TCR beta chain. The record originates from a study of T cell changes during pregnancy in multiple sclerosis. Produced via immunoSEQ multiplex PCR; TCRdb's table is partial and in-frame only. The sample records fewer than 50,000 clones, around 90% being singletons. The clonotype was recovered from a female donor with multiple sclerosis, enrolled in a pregnancy study. Sequenced here: CD8+ T cells from peripheral blood mononuclear cells, sampled in the third trimester of pregnancy.

DNA of the CDR3: TGTGCCAGCAGTGAAACGACCGTATTCCCCGGGACTATAAACACCGGGGAGCTGTTTTTT. Its protein is CASSETTVFPGTINTGELFF. The V gene is TRBV6-1, the J gene TRBJ2-2; 7 nucleotides align to TRBD2. The CDR3 extends over 20 amino acids. Per germline, CDR1 MNHNS and CDR2 SASEGT. With 2 bases clipped from V and 2 bases from J, the junction kept 17 bases outside the gene matches.